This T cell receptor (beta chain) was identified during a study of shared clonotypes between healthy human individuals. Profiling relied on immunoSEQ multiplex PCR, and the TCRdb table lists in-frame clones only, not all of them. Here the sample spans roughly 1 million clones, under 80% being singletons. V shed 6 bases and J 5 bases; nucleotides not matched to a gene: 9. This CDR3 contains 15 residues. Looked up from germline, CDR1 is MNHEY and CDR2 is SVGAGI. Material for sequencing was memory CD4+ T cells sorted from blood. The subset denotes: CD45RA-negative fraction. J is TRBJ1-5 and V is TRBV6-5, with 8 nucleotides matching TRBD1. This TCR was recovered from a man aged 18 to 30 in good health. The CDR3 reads CASSPGQGAYQPQHF. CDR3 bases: TGTGCCAGCAGCCCCGGGCAGGGGGCCTATCAGCCCCAGCATTTT.